This TCR beta chain was observed in a study of T cell repertoires in cytomegalovirus infection. The study's findings and limits: Clonotype analysis showed dominance of the ex vivo response by HLA-C-restricted CMV-specific TCR beta clonotypes.

TCRdb passed the reads through MiXCR, listing each CDR3 protein once. The table has around 200,000 distinct CDR3 sequences, about 18% seen once; the top ten hold almost 25%. As for this clonotype: Its antigen is unidentified.

Trimming cost V 6 bases and J 9 bases; bases outside gene matches: 13. Per the germline V gene, CDR1 is SGHTA and CDR2 is FQGNSA. The CDR3 covers 14 residues. The sequenced sample was CD8+ T cells from PBMCs. The source of this sequence is a human donor in good health (CMV status not recorded). Some clones in this sample may be carry-over from other donors' samples. This chain joins TRBV7-2 and TRBJ2-5; 7 nucleotides match TRBD1. The CDR3 is CASSTVDRVGSQYF. The CDR3 DNA reads as TGTGCCAGCAGTACGGTCGACAGGGTGGGATCCCAGTACTTC. The whole variable domain, remainder taken from reference TRBV7-2 and TRBJ2-5, is GAGVSQSPSNKVTEKGKDVELRCDPISGHTALYWYRQSLGQGLEFLIYFQGNSAPDKSGLPSDRFSAERTGGSVSTLTIQRTQQEDSAVYLCASSTVDRVGSQYFGPGTRLLVL.